The 11 T cell receptor beta chains listed next were all sequenced from one sample in a study of cytomegalovirus exposure and HLA in healthy donors. The method was immunoSEQ multiplex PCR; TCRdb's version includes in-frame clones alone and lacks a portion of them. The data show about 220,000 clones, under 95% seen once. The specimen was PBMCs. These receptors were collected from a young woman in good health and CMV-seronegative.

The V gene is TRBV29-1, the J gene TRBJ2-1, with D perhaps matching TRBD1 (5 bases). V lost 3 bases, J lost 10 bases, and 19 bases lay in between. The V gene's germline CDR1 is SQVTM and CDR2 ANQGSEA. The length of the CDR3 is 14 residues. The CDR3 DNA follows: TGCAGCGTTGATGGGCAGGGCCCCGTCCCCGAGCAGTTCTTC. Translating gives CSVDGQGPVPEQFF.

The chain combines TRBV27 with TRBJ1-5; D is ambiguous. The CDR3 has 17 amino acids. In germline, CDR1 is MNHEY, CDR2 SMNVEV (reference sequence). The V and J ends lost 7 bases and 3 bases respectively, with 22 bases between them. CDR3 in amino acids: CASTSATRRTFNQPQHF. The CDR3 nucleotides read TGTGCCAGCACCTCCGCGACACGGCGTACCTTCAATCAGCCCCAGCATTTT.

V is TRBV5-1 and J is TRBJ1-6; 9 bases map to TRBD1. This CDR3 is built from 15 residues. J gave up 7 bases and V 0 bases, and 2 bases lay outside the gene matches. Germline V CDR1 and CDR2: SGHRS, YFSETQ. As DNA, the CDR3 is TGCGCCAGCAGCTTGGGAGACAGGGGGAATTCACCCCTCCACTTT. Its translation: CASSLGDRGNSPLHF.

V is TRBV7-3 and J is TRBJ2-7; 9 bases fit TRBD1. This CDR3 comprises 14 residues. The V segment lost 5 bases and the J segment 3 bases; nucleotides outside the gene matches: 5. The germline gives CDR1 SGHTA, CDR2 FQGTGA. The CDR3 DNA is TGTGCCAGCAGCCCCCAGGGACAGGGCTACGAGCAGTACTTC. Protein: CASSPQGQGYEQYF. The full variable domain, its missing parts supplied by reference TRBV7-3 and TRBJ2-7, is GAGVSQTPSNKVTEKGKYVELRCDPISGHTALYWYRQSLGQGPEFLIYFQGTGAADDSGLPNDRFFAVRPEGSVSTLKIQRTERGDSAVYLCASSPQGQGYEQYFGPGTRLTVT.

The V gene is TRBV5-8, the J gene TRBJ1-3, with no clear D. The germline V gene encodes CDR1 SGHTS and CDR2 YDEGEE. Between the trimmed V and J ends, which lost 2 bases and 4 bases, there was a span of 7 bases. The CDR3 spans 13 residues. The CDR3 region has the DNA TGTGCCAGCAGCTTAGGAGGGGGAAACACCATATATTTT. The encoded protein is CASSLGGGNTIYF.

The V and J genes are TRBV30 and TRBJ2-7; TRBD1 matches 8 bases. The germline CDR1 and CDR2 sequences are GTSNPN and SVGIG (reference sequence). V trimming: 1 base; J trimming: 7 bases; junction bases outside the gene matches: 0. CDR3 length: 11 residues. CDR3 coding DNA: TGTGCCTGGAGTGACAGGGGGGAGCAGTACTTC. Translating gives CAWSDRGEQYF. Full variable domain (outside the CDR3, taken from reference TRBV30 and TRBJ2-7): SQTIHQWPATLVQPVGSPLSLECTVEGTSNPNLYWYRQAAGRGLQLLFYSVGIGQISSEVPQNLSASRPQDRQFILSSKKLLLSDSGFYLCAWSDRGEQYFGPGTRLTVT.

J is TRBJ1-4 and V is TRBV5-1, with D possibly TRBD1 on 6 matching bases. This CDR3 contains 12 residues. Germline CDR1 SGHRS, CDR2 YFSETQ. V lost 4 bases and J lost 12, with 13 bases in between. The CDR3 DNA sequence: TGCGCCAGCAGCAACTTTGAGGGGGAACTGTTTTTT. Amino acid sequence: CASSNFEGELFF.

The chain combines TRBV5-8 with TRBJ2-5; 10 bases are shared with TRBD2. This CDR3 comprises 16 residues. CDR1 is SGHTS and CDR2 is YDEGEE in the germline V gene. Trimming cost V 3 bases and J 5 bases; bases outside gene matches: 10. This CDR3 is CASSSSSGSYGETQYF. DNA of the CDR3: TGTGCCAGCAGCTCGTCTAGCGGGAGTTATGGCGAGACCCAGTACTTC.

The chain links TRBV27 to TRBJ1-2; a possible D gene is TRBD1 (6 bases). V was cut by 6 bases and J by 4 bases, with 18 bases left in between. The length of the CDR3 is 15 residues. Germline CDR1 is MNHEY and CDR2 is SMNVEV (reference sequence). The CDR3 reads CASSPTRTDPYGYTF. The CDR3 region has the DNA TGTGCCAGCAGCCCGACTCGGACAGACCCCTATGGCTACACCTTC.

The gene calls are TRBV5-1 and TRBJ2-5, with TRBD2 identical over 9 bases. The J segment lost 2 bases and the V segment lost 4 bases, leaving 6 bases of the junction unmatched. The CDR3 is 15 amino acids. Germline V CDR1 and CDR2: SGHRS, YFSETQ. For the CDR3, the DNA is TGCGCCAGCAGCCCCAGGACTAGCGATCAAGAGACCCAGTACTTC. Translating it yields CASSPRTSDQETQYF.

The rearrangement joins TRBV30 to TRBJ1-2, with 9 bases matching TRBD1. There are 16 residues in the CDR3. V shed 5 bases, J shed 6 bases, and the junction held 16 bases outside the gene matches. Germline lookup yields CDR1 GTSNPN and CDR2 SVGIG (reference sequence). The CDR3 protein is CAWEPGQGLSVDGYTF. CDR3 in DNA: TGTGCCTGGGAACCGGGACAGGGTTTATCGGTGGATGGCTACACCTTC. The full variable domain, its missing parts supplied by reference TRBV30 and TRBJ1-2, is SQTIHQWPATLVQPVGSPLSLECTVEGTSNPNLYWYRQAAGRGLQLLFYSVGIGQISSEVPQNLSASRPQDRQFILSSKKLLLSDSGFYLCAWEPGQGLSVDGYTFGSGTRLTVV.